The 9 T cell receptor beta chains given below trace back to one sample, sequenced in a study of cytomegalovirus exposure and HLA in healthy donors. The primer mix had 60 Vbeta and 13 Jbeta primers. Here immunoSEQ multiplex PCR was the method, and the copy in TCRdb shows in-frame clones only, minus some. This sample carries about 160,000 clones, roughly 85% of them seen once, and the ten largest clones take around 2.1%. Sequenced input: PBMCs. The receptor set was obtained from a man younger than 35 in good health and CMV-seropositive.

This clone was found a few times. The chain couples TRBV10-3 to TRBJ1-1; D remains unclear. Trimming cost V 10 bases and J 11 bases, with 26 bases left between them. CDR1 and CDR2 from the germline V gene are ENHRY and SYGVKD. The CDR3 has 14 residues. CDR3 nucleotides: TGTGCCACTCGAACGCTCCCCCTACCGGGAAAGGCTTTCTTT. It translates to CATRTLPLPGKAFF.

V usage is TRBV7-2 and J usage is TRBJ2-7; 8 nucleotides agree with TRBD2. Germline assignment: CDR1 SGHTA and CDR2 FQGNSA. The CDR3 is 15 amino acids. The junction had 9 bases not matched to a gene; V was cut back by 4 bases and J by 4 bases. The DNA of the CDR3 is TGTGCCAGCAGCTCGAGCGTACTAGCGGCTTACGAGCAGTACTTC. As protein: CASSSSVLAAYEQYF.

The rearrangement links TRBV5-1 to TRBJ2-7; D may be TRBD1 (6 bases). CDR1 and CDR2 from the germline V gene are SGHRS and YFSETQ. This CDR3 spans 13 amino acids. V lost 6 bases, J lost 0 bases, and 10 bases lay in between. Here the CDR3 reads CASTPGDSYEQYF. CDR3 sequence (DNA): TGCGCCAGCACTCCAGGGGACTCCTACGAGCAGTACTTC.

V is TRBV7-9 and J is TRBJ2-7; TRBD1 might be the D (6 bases). Deletions cut 4 bases from V and 3 bases from J, with 16 bases between. The CDR3 extends over 15 amino acids. Germline CDR1 is SEHNR and CDR2 is FQNEAQ (reference sequence). The CDR3: CASSSKTGPFYEQYF. In nucleotides, the CDR3 is TGTGCCAGCAGCTCCAAGACAGGCCCCTTCTACGAGCAGTACTTC.

This clone was counted only a few times. The chain combines TRBV4-2 with TRBJ2-7; D may be TRBD2 (5 bases). Germline values: CDR1 LGHNA, CDR2 YNFKEQ. Between the trimmed V and J ends, which lost 1 base and 0 bases, there was a span of 16 bases. This CDR3 spans 17 amino acids. The CDR3 loop is CASSQGGGVGNSYEQYF. Here the CDR3 DNA reads TGTGCCAGCAGCCAAGGAGGAGGTGTAGGGAACTCCTACGAGCAGTACTTC.

The sample holds one count of this clone. This sequence joins TRBV5-1 and TRBJ2-5; 10 nucleotides agree with TRBD2. Germline lookup yields CDR1 SGHRS and CDR2 YFSETQ. This CDR3 is built from 15 residues. Trimming took 6 bases from V and 2 from J; bases not matched to a gene: 7. CDR3: CASTSSGGLQETQYF. CDR3 DNA: TGCGCCAGCACTTCTAGCGGGGGCTTACAAGAGACCCAGTACTTC.

The gene calls are TRBV5-5 and TRBJ2-1; TRBD1 agrees at 9 bases. The CDR3 loop spans 14 amino acids. Per germline, CDR1 SGHKS and CDR2 YYEKEE (reference sequence). The V and J ends lost 3 bases and 7 bases, in that order; junction bases with no gene match: 5. This chain's CDR3 is CASSSTGTGNEQFF. The CDR3 DNA reads as TGTGCCAGCAGCTCAACCGGGACAGGGAATGAGCAGTTCTTC.

The chain links TRBV15 to TRBJ1-4, with a possible D match to TRBD1 (6 bases). This CDR3 has 18 amino acids. The V and J ends lost 4 bases and 1 base respectively, with 19 bases between them. In germline, CDR1 is LNHNV, CDR2 YYDKDF (reference sequence). The CDR3: CATSMGVHRVVTNEKLFF. DNA of the CDR3: TGTGCCACCAGCATGGGCGTGCACAGGGTTGTAACTAATGAAAAACTGTTTTTT.

This clone was seen only once. The chain employs TRBV19 and TRBJ2-1; TRBD1 agrees at 8 bases. V trimming: 8 bases; J trimming: 2 bases; junction bases outside the gene matches: 5. The CDR3 runs to 14 residues. CDR1 and CDR2 (germline): LNHDA, SQIVND (reference sequence). Written as DNA, the CDR3 is TGTGCCAGTTCAGGCAGGGGGCCCTACAATGAGCAGTTCTTC. Encoded protein: CASSGRGPYNEQFF.